The 11 T cell receptor beta chains below come from one sample, sequenced in a study of control samples from healthy donors and cancer patients. Only in-frame clones appear in the TCRdb table, and some are missing; sequencing was by immunoSEQ multiplex PCR. This table holds some 250,000 clones, almost 85% found once. Sequencing was done on a sample of PBMCs. These receptors came from a woman aged 55-70 years with lung cancer.

The V and J genes are TRBV6-5 and TRBJ1-5; 7 bases fit TRBD1. Germline V gene sequence: CDR1 MNHEY, CDR2 SVGAGI. The V gene end was trimmed by 7 bases and the J gene end by 3 bases; junction bases not matched to a gene: 9. CDR3 length equals 15 residues. CDR3 region: CASTYLGTVNQPQHF. The CDR3, as DNA: TGTGCCAGCACATATCTTGGGACAGTCAATCAGCCCCAGCATTTT.

The rearrangement joins TRBV7-9 to TRBJ1-6; 8 bases are shared with TRBD1. With V trimmed by 4 bases and J by 9 bases, 14 bases remained unmatched. This CDR3 contains 17 residues. In germline, CDR1 is SEHNR, CDR2 FQNEAQ (reference sequence). CDR3 coding DNA: TGTGCCAGCAGCTACTATGGGGTACAGGGGGGACGTTCACCCCTCCACTTT. Translation: CASSYYGVQGGRSPLHF.

This rearrangement joins TRBV11-2 to TRBJ1-6, with D perhaps matching TRBD1 (6 bases). The length of the CDR3 is 16 residues. Trimming removed 0 bases from V and 10 bases from J, with 16 bases in between. CDR1 SGHAT and CDR2 FQNNGV come from the germline V gene. CDR3 sequence reads: CASSLDGLGAGSPLHF. CDR3 nucleotides: TGTGCCAGCAGCTTAGACGGGTTGGGGGCGGGATCACCCCTCCACTTT.

V usage is TRBV5-1 and J usage is TRBJ2-3; TRBD1 matches at 7 bases. The germline V gene has CDR1 SGHRS and CDR2 YFSETQ. The CDR3 spans 14 residues. The ends lost 2 bases at V and 2 bases at J; junction bases unmatched: 2. CDR3 region: CASSLQGTTDTQYF. The CDR3 DNA is TGCGCCAGCAGCTTACAGGGGACCACAGATACGCAGTATTTT.

V is TRBV5-1 and J is TRBJ1-4; unclear D gene. The V and J ends lost 0 bases and 8 bases respectively, with 14 bases between them. Germline CDR1 reads SGHRS; CDR2 reads YFSETQ. This CDR3 contains 15 residues. The CDR3 region is CASSLDVLGFEKLFF. The CDR3 nucleotides are TGCGCCAGCAGCTTGGACGTTCTGGGTTTCGAAAAACTGTTTTTT. The whole variable domain, filled in from reference TRBV5-1 and TRBJ1-4, reads KAGVTQTPRYLIKTRGQQVTLSCSPISGHRSVSWYQQTPGQGLQFLFEYFSETQRNKGNFPGRFSGRQFSNSRSEMNVSTLELGDSALYLCASSLDVLGFEKLFFGSGTQLSVL.

This clone appeared once. V is TRBV6-2 or TRBV6-3 and J is TRBJ1-2; no firm D call. Germline values: CDR1 MNHEY, CDR2 SVGEGT. Deletions cut 4 bases from V and 8 bases from J, with 11 bases between. CDR3 length: 12 residues. This CDR3 is CASSSATRGYTF. CDR3 nucleotide sequence: TGTGCCAGCAGTTCGGCCACTAGGGGCTACACCTTC.

The chain links TRBV10-1 to TRBJ2-1; 15 nucleotides match TRBD2. Germline-derived CDR1 and CDR2 are WNHNN and SYGVQD (reference sequence). Unmatched junction bases numbered 4, after V lost 6 bases and J lost 7 bases. The CDR3 is 15 amino acids. CDR3 region: CASSPGTSGGNEQFF. The DNA of the CDR3 is TGCGCCAGCAGCCCCGGGACTAGCGGGGGGAATGAGCAGTTCTTC.

The V call is TRBV11-2, the J call TRBJ2-5; TRBD1 aligns across 8 bases. The junction had 4 bases not matched to a gene; V was cut back by 5 bases and J by 5 bases. There are 13 residues in the CDR3. Germline V gene lookup returns CDR1 SGHAT and CDR2 FQNNGV. The CDR3 reads CASSQDREETQYF. CDR3 sequence (DNA): TGTGCCAGCAGCCAGGACAGGGAGGAGACCCAGTACTTC.

This chain uses TRBV15 with TRBJ2-7; weak D call: TRBD1 (6 bases). V was cut by 1 base and J by 1 base, with 11 bases left in between. The CDR3 is made up of 15 amino acids. CDR1 and CDR2 from the germline V gene are LNHNV and YYDKDF (reference sequence). The DNA for the CDR3 is TGTGCCACCAGCAGAGGGCCGACAGGATCCTACGAGCAGTACTTC. This codes for CATSRGPTGSYEQYF.

The gene calls are TRBV6-4 and TRBJ2-1; D is undetermined. Trimming removed 6 bases from V and 2 bases from J, with 2 bases in between. The length of the CDR3 is 11 residues. CDR1 is MRHNA and CDR2 is SNTAGT in the germline V gene. In DNA, the CDR3 is TGTGCCAGCAGAGCCTACAATGAGCAGTTCTTC. It yields the protein CASRAYNEQFF.

This clone was found once. This chain connects TRBV27 to TRBJ2-7, with D perhaps TRBD1 or TRBD2 (5 bases each). The CDR3 consists of 14 residues. Germline loops: CDR1 MNHEY, CDR2 SMNVEV (reference sequence). Trimming removed 6 bases at V and 6 bases at J, with 18 bases between. CDR3 in amino acids: CASSPRRGEGEQYF. Here the CDR3 DNA reads TGTGCCAGCAGCCCCCGACGGGGCGAGGGCGAGCAGTACTTC.